Each of the 20 T cell receptor beta chains below was sequenced from the same sample in a study of PD-1 blockade in classical Hodgkin lymphoma. Each patient experienced a relapse that followed autologous stem cell transplantation, and brentuximab vedotin exposure varied. The assay was immunoSEQ multiplex PCR, and TCRdb's table has in-frame clones only and misses some. Here the sample spans about 22,000 clones, around three quarters being singletons. This specimen was peripheral blood mononuclear cells (PBMCs), taken before the second cycle of nivolumab. The receptors were sampled from a human donor with classical Hodgkin lymphoma.

The gene calls are TRBV29-1 and TRBJ1-2, with 8 bases aligning to TRBD1. The CDR3 sequence is 14 residues long. Germline lookup yields CDR1 SQVTM and CDR2 ANQGSEA. With 3 bases clipped from V and 7 bases from J, the junction kept 10 bases outside the gene matches. CDR3: CSVDPDRTGGGYTF. The CDR3 region has the DNA TGCAGCGTTGACCCCGACAGAACAGGGGGTGGCTACACCTTC. The complete variable domain, with remaining parts taken from reference TRBV29-1 and TRBJ1-2, reads SAVISQKPSRDICQRGTSLTIQCQVDSQVTMMFWYRQQPGQSLTLIATANQGSEATYESGFVIDKFPISRPNLTFSTLTVSNMSPEDSSIYLCSVDPDRTGGGYTFGSGTRLTVV.

The chain links TRBV15 to TRBJ2-6; unclear D gene. The V and J ends lost 0 bases and 4 bases respectively, with 10 bases between them. This CDR3 region has 16 residues. CDR1 and CDR2 from the germline V gene are LNHNV and YYDKDF (reference sequence). CDR3 residues: CATSRDRLTGANVLTF. The CDR3 nucleotides read TGTGCCACCAGCAGAGATCGGCTAACCGGGGCCAACGTCCTGACTTTC. The full variable domain, its missing parts supplied by reference TRBV15 and TRBJ2-6, is DAMVIQNPRYQVTQFGKPVTLSCSQTLNHNVMYWYQQKSSQAPKLLFHYYDKDFNNEADTPDNFQSRRPNTSFCFLDIRSPGLGDTAMYLCATSRDRLTGANVLTFGAGSRLTVL.

V is TRBV2 and J is TRBJ2-1; 7 bases align to TRBD2. This CDR3 region has 14 residues. J gave up 10 bases and V 4 bases, and 10 bases lay outside the gene matches. CDR1 and CDR2 (germline): SNHLY, FYNNEI. The CDR3 DNA follows: TGTGCCAGCAGTGGGACTAGTGAGGCGTCCGAGCAGTTCTTC. The encoded protein is CASSGTSEASEQFF.

This clone is termed large (0.1 to 1%). The same CDR3 arises from other DNA sequences in this sample as well. The V call is TRBV2, the J call TRBJ2-7; 9 positions match TRBD1. CDR1 is SNHLY and CDR2 is FYNNEI in the germline V gene. Trimming removed 1 base from V and 1 base from J; junction bases left unmatched: 5. The CDR3 has 16 residues. The DNA of the CDR3 is TGTGCCAGCAGTGAAGGAGGGACAGGGAGTTCCTACGAGCAGTACTTC. Protein: CASSEGGTGSSYEQYF.

The chain employs TRBV4-3 and TRBJ2-3, with 8 bases aligning to TRBD2. In germline, CDR1 is LGHNA, CDR2 YSLEER. The CDR3 has 17 amino acids. Trimming removed 0 bases from V and 2 bases from J; junction bases left unmatched: 7. The CDR3 reads CASSQDHGRALTDTQYF. The CDR3 DNA reads TGCGCCAGCAGCCAAGATCACGGGAGGGCCCTCACAGATACGCAGTATTTT.

The rearrangement uses TRBV6-5 and TRBJ2-7; possibly TRBD2 for D (6 bases). The CDR3 length is 13 residues. V was shortened by 7 bases and J by 3 bases, with 13 bases between the two germline ends. CDR1 and CDR2 from the germline V gene are MNHEY and SVGAGI. This CDR3 reads CASKNGGYYEQYF. The CDR3 DNA reads TGTGCCAGCAAGAACGGAGGGTACTACGAGCAGTACTTC.

The V and J genes are TRBV5-1 and TRBJ1-2, with 7 bases identical to TRBD1. V trimming: 1 base; J trimming: 6 bases; junction bases outside the gene matches: 6. The CDR3 length is 14 residues. Germline V CDR1 and CDR2: SGHRS, YFSETQ. The DNA for the CDR3 is TGCGCCAGCAGCTTGTCGCAGGGGGGAAATGGCTACACCTTC. This sequence encodes CASSLSQGGNGYTF.

The chain carries TRBV6-6 and TRBJ2-1; D possibly corresponds to TRBD1 (5 bases). Germline assignment: CDR1 MNHNY and CDR2 SVGAGI (reference sequence). V dropped 4 bases and J dropped 9 bases, with 13 bases sitting between them. This CDR3 contains 13 residues. As DNA, the CDR3 is TGTGCCAGCAGTTTCCTTTCTAGGGGTGAGCAGTTCTTC. Translation gives CASSFLSRGEQFF.

The chain employs TRBV6-5 and TRBJ1-6, with no clear D. Germline-derived CDR1 and CDR2 are MNHEY and SVGAGI. The CDR3 sequence is 15 residues long. V lost 0 bases, J lost 9 bases, and 12 bases lay in between. The DNA of the CDR3 is TGTGCCAGCAGTTACTCGTTTCAATCACTTTCACCCCTCCACTTT. It encodes CASSYSFQSLSPLHF.

This clone was seen a few times. This sequence joins TRBV6-1 and TRBJ1-5; a weak D match, TRBD1 (5 bases). The length of the CDR3 is 11 residues. V lost 7 bases, J lost 9 bases, and 10 bases lay in between. CDR1 and CDR2 (germline): MNHNS, SASEGT. CDR3: CASMAQAPQHF. In DNA form, the CDR3 reads TGTGCCAGCATGGCACAGGCGCCCCAGCATTTT.

V is TRBV19 and J is TRBJ2-7; 7 nucleotides align to TRBD1. CDR1 LNHDA and CDR2 SQIVND come from the germline V gene (reference sequence). Trimming removed 2 bases from V and 6 bases from J; junction bases left unmatched: 10. The CDR3 is made up of 15 amino acids. The CDR3 sequence is CASSITGASGGEQYF. CDR3 bases: TGTGCCAGTAGTATAACAGGGGCCAGCGGTGGCGAGCAGTACTTC.

This chain links TRBV7-2 with TRBJ2-4, with TRBD1 matching over 8 bases. This CDR3 is built from 14 residues. The ends lost 1 base at V and 6 bases at J; junction bases unmatched: 2. The germline CDR1 and CDR2 sequences are SGHTA and FQGNSA. The CDR3 here is CASSLETGANIQYF. The CDR3 DNA follows: TGTGCCAGCAGCTTAGAGACAGGGGCAAACATTCAGTACTTC. The full variable domain, in which reference TRBV7-2 and TRBJ2-4 provide the parts outside the CDR3, is GAGVSQSPSNKVTEKGKDVELRCDPISGHTALYWYRQSLGQGLEFLIYFQGNSAPDKSGLPSDRFSAERTGGSVSTLTIQRTQQEDSAVYLCASSLETGANIQYFGAGTRLSVL.

This chain connects TRBV21-1 to TRBJ2-5; TRBD1 is taken as the D call from the table, unchecked against the DNA. TRBV21-1 is a pseudogene locus. The CDR3 length is 20 residues. CDR3: CASSKGRINFGLRWQETQYF. In DNA, the CDR3 is TGTGCCAGCAGCAAAGGACGTATAAACTTTGGGCTAAGATGGCAAGAGACCCAGTACTTC.

CDR3 residues: CSAQQWDTEAFF. The CDR3 nucleotides read TGCAGCGCACAGCAGTGGGACACTGAAGCTTTCTTT. The chain couples TRBV29-1 to TRBJ1-1, with D uncertain. CDR3 length equals 12 residues. Trimming pared 7 bases from V and 3 bases from J, leaving 12 bases between. Germline assignment: CDR1 SQVTM and CDR2 ANQGSEA.

The chain recombines TRBV7-6 with TRBJ2-3; no firm D call. The V gene lost 2 bases and the J gene lost 0 bases, with 12 bases spanning the gap. CDR3 size: 16 residues. CDR1 is SGHVS and CDR2 is FNYEAQ in the germline V gene. DNA of the CDR3: TGTGCCAGCAGCTTAAAGTCGAGTACTAGCACAGATACGCAGTATTTT. Its translation: CASSLKSSTSTDTQYF.

Only a few counts were recorded for this clone. The gene calls are TRBV25-1 and TRBJ2-1; 7 bases align to TRBD1. Germline V CDR1 and CDR2: MGHDK, SYGVNS. V was clipped by 6 bases and J by 4 bases; unmatched bases: 9. This CDR3 is 15 amino acids long. The DNA of the CDR3 is TGTGCCAGCAGCCCGGCCGGGACAGCTTACAATGAGCAGTTCTTC. This encodes CASSPAGTAYNEQFF.

The CDR3 loop is CASSLRAVAIREQYF. CDR3 bases: TGTGCCAGCAGTTTGCGGGCGGTCGCTATAAGGGAGCAGTACTTC. The V and J genes are TRBV6-5 and TRBJ2-7; weak D call: TRBD2 (5 bases). V dropped 4 bases and J dropped 7 bases, with 20 bases sitting between them. CDR1 and CDR2 from the germline V gene are MNHEY and SVGAGI. The CDR3 is 15 residues long.

V and J are TRBV29-1 and TRBJ2-7; D not resolved. CDR1 is SQVTM and CDR2 is ANQGSEA in the germline V gene. Trimming took 5 bases from V and 3 from J, leaving 11 bases between them. The CDR3 consists of 12 residues. The DNA of the CDR3 is TGCAGCGTTAACGGACCTAGCTACGAGCAGTACTTC. It codes for CSVNGPSYEQYF.

V is TRBV6-1 and J is TRBJ2-1; 12 bases are a match to TRBD2. V shed 0 bases and J 2 bases; nucleotides not matched to a gene: 11. This CDR3 is built from 20 residues. Germline CDR1 MNHNS, CDR2 SASEGT. In DNA form, the CDR3 reads TGTGCCAGCAGTGAAGCTGGACTAGCGGGAAGTACGTCCCCCTACAATGAGCAGTTCTTC. Translated: CASSEAGLAGSTSPYNEQFF.

The chain uses TRBV28 and TRBJ1-5; D remains ambiguous. The CDR3 spans 11 residues. Trimming shortened V by 7 bases and J by 7 bases, and 8 bases separated the two germline ends. Germline V gene sequence: CDR1 MDHEN, CDR2 SYDVKM. In DNA, the CDR3 is TGTGCCAGCACCGGCGGGCAGCCCCAGCATTTT. It encodes CASTGGQPQHF.